This T cell receptor (beta chain) was identified during a study of blood T cell repertoires in COVID-19. For the study at large: Collection of acute and convalescent COVID-19 samples took place in the United States, Italy and Spain. From T cells, B-cell-depleted T cells, or PBMCs came the material, which was cDNA or gDNA.

Per the study methods: How many nucleated cells were present was estimated from reference gene primer amplification. Sequencing was performed with immunoSEQ multiplex PCR; in TCRdb, only in-frame clones are kept and a portion is missing. Clone size and V and J calls were adopted from that table, with D and trimming inferred from the DNA. The sample holds 200,000 to 300,000 clones, around 89% seen once. With regard to this clone: The junction and the germline gene differ at one end; a read error may be behind it.

This CDR3 comprises 14 residues. Germline values: CDR1 MNHNS, CDR2 SASEGT. The chain links TRBV6-1 to TRBJ1-1, with 9 nucleotides matching TRBD1. The clonotype originates from a woman in her thirties or forties with acute or convalescent COVID-19. The sample comprised peripheral blood. DNA for the CDR3: TGTGCCAGCACTGAATCCGGGACAGGGTGGGAAGCTTTCTTT. Its translation is CASTESGTGWEAFF.